A single sample gave rise to the 26 T cell receptor beta chains below, sequenced in a study of PD-L1 blockade in urothelial cancer. TCRdb's copy holds only in-frame clones and misses some; the assay was immunoSEQ multiplex PCR. The table includes 27,000 or so clones, around 87% detected once. Sequenced here: PBMCs, sampled around atezolizumab (anti-PD-L1) treatment. Source of these receptors: a man between 45 and 60 years old with urothelial cancer.

V gene TRBV29-1 combines with J gene TRBJ1-5; 8 nucleotides agree with TRBD1. Germline V lookup: CDR1 SQVTM, CDR2 ANQGSEA. The ends lost 7 bases at V and 2 bases at J; junction bases unmatched: 4. This CDR3 comprises 13 residues. CDR3 DNA: TGCAGCGCCCCGGGACAGGGCAATCAGCCCCAGCATTTT. Its translation: CSAPGQGNQPQHF.

This chain joins TRBV7-3 and TRBJ1-1; the match to TRBD1 covers 7 bases. CDR3 size: 13 residues. The V gene's germline CDR1 is SGHTA and CDR2 FQGTGA. Trimming at V came to 4 bases and at J to 7 bases, leaving 6 bases not matched to a gene. CDR3 bases: TGTGCCAGCAGCTCTGGGACAGCCGGTGAAGCTTTCTTT. Protein sequence: CASSSGTAGEAFF.

The chain joins TRBV29-1 to TRBJ2-5, with D uncertain. V was trimmed by 7 bases and J by 1 base, leaving 10 bases between them. The CDR3 covers 12 residues. Germline CDR1 SQVTM, CDR2 ANQGSEA. The CDR3 DNA follows: TGCAGCGGTCTCTCTTCCCAAGAGACCCAGTACTTC. Protein product: CSGLSSQETQYF.

This clone was counted between two and nine times. The chain couples TRBV6-5 to TRBJ2-7, with D unclear. V was clipped by 6 bases and J by 0 bases, with 12 bases between them. There are 14 residues in the CDR3. Looked up from germline, CDR1 is MNHEY and CDR2 is SVGAGI. Here the CDR3 reads CASRITWSSYEQYF. The DNA for the CDR3 is TGTGCCAGCAGGATAACTTGGAGCTCCTACGAGCAGTACTTC.

The count of this clone is one. CDR3 nucleotides: TGTGCCAGCAGCGTAGGGGGAGGGGCTGGTCCCCTTAACTATGGCTACACCTTC. Amino acids: CASSVGGGAGPLNYGYTF. The chain has TRBV9 and TRBJ1-2; possibly TRBD1 for D (5 bases). Trimming left V 0 bases short and J 1 base short, with 19 bases between. This CDR3 is built from 18 residues. From germline, CDR1 is SGDLS and CDR2 YYNGEE.

The rearrangement links TRBV27 to TRBJ1-4, with D maybe TRBD1 (5 bases). CDR1 and CDR2 from the germline V gene are MNHEY and SMNVEV (reference sequence). The length of the CDR3 is 15 residues. V lost 7 bases, J lost 10 bases, and 22 bases lay in between. CDR3 nucleotides: TGTGCCAGCAATCCGCAGGGATTATTAATGGGAAAACTGTTTTTT. This codes for CASNPQGLLMGKLFF.

The V call is TRBV10-2, the J call TRBJ2-1; 9 positions match TRBD2. V gave up 6 bases and J gave up 7 bases; unmatched junction bases: 13. CDR1 WSHSY and CDR2 SAAADI come from the germline V gene. The CDR3 runs 16 residues. As DNA, the CDR3 is TGCGCCAGCAGGGAAATCCCCAGCGGGAGGAGAAATGAGCAGTTCTTC. Amino acid sequence: CASREIPSGRRNEQFF.

The V gene is TRBV4-3, the J gene TRBJ2-1, with 9 nucleotides matching TRBD1. This CDR3 region has 15 residues. Looked up from germline, CDR1 is LGHNA and CDR2 is YSLEER. The V gene end was trimmed by 4 bases and the J gene end by 9 bases; junction bases not matched to a gene: 10. CDR3 DNA: TGCGCCAGCAGCCGCGGCACAGGGGGCAACAGTGAGCAGTTCTTC. This gives the protein CASSRGTGGNSEQFF.

The CDR3 loop reads CASSFLPQGGKTQYF. CDR3 in DNA: TGCGCCAGCAGCTTTCTCCCCCAGGGTGGTAAGACCCAGTACTTC. The chain is built from TRBV5-1 and TRBJ2-5; maybe TRBD1 (5 bases). With 2 bases removed from V and 6 bases from J, the gap between germline ends came to 17 bases. The CDR3 spans 15 residues. The V gene's germline CDR1 is SGHRS and CDR2 YFSETQ.

This clone was seen a few times. J is TRBJ1-6 and V is TRBV10-1; D unresolved. From germline, CDR1 is WNHNN and CDR2 SYGVQD (reference sequence). CDR3 length: 14 amino acids. V lost 2 bases and J lost 7, with 9 bases in between. CDR3 protein: CASSEAKPNSPLHF. The CDR3 coding sequence is TGCGCCAGCAGTGAGGCAAAGCCAAATTCACCCCTCCACTTT.

The rearrangement uses TRBV19 and TRBJ2-1, with D tentatively TRBD2 (5 bases). Germline assignment: CDR1 LNHDA and CDR2 SQIVND (reference sequence). This CDR3 is built from 14 residues. V dropped 3 bases and J dropped 9 bases, with 15 bases sitting between them. The CDR3 region is CASSIIRGFGEQFF. As DNA, the CDR3 is TGTGCCAGTAGTATCATCCGGGGATTTGGTGAGCAGTTCTTC.

The gene calls are TRBV28 and TRBJ1-1, with 8 bases lining up with TRBD1. The V segment lost 10 bases and the J segment 4 bases; nucleotides outside the gene matches: 2. The CDR3 extends over 11 amino acids. Germline loops: CDR1 MDHEN, CDR2 SYDVKM. CDR3 in DNA: TGTGCCACAACAGGGGGCACTGAAGCTTTCTTT. It yields the protein CATTGGTEAFF. Full variable domain (missing parts from reference TRBV28 and TRBJ1-1): DVKVTQSSRYLVKRTGEKVFLECVQDMDHENMFWYRQDPGLGLRLIYFSYDVKMKEKGDIPEGYSVSREKKERFSLILESASTNQTSMYLCATTGGTEAFFGQGTRLTVV.

This clone was counted once. The chain uses TRBV18 and TRBJ2-2, with D possibly being TRBD1 (6 bases). V lost 2 bases to trimming and J lost 4 bases, with 14 bases between them. CDR3 length: 16 amino acids. Germline CDR1 and CDR2: KGHSH and LQKENI. Written as DNA, the CDR3 is TGTGCCAGCTCACCATTACCAGGGGACCGCACCGGGGAGCTGTTTTTT. Its protein is CASSPLPGDRTGELFF.

The CDR3 loop is CASSWESGTDTQYF. The CDR3 DNA reads as TGTGCCAGCAGCTGGGAGTCAGGCACAGATACGCAGTATTTT. This sequence joins TRBV11-2 and TRBJ2-3; TRBD2 is a possible D gene (5 bases). The CDR3 loop spans 14 amino acids. Trimming took off 4 bases at V and 1 base at J, with 9 bases between the two ends. The germline V gene encodes CDR1 SGHAT and CDR2 FQNNGV.

The genes are TRBV19 and TRBJ2-4; weak D call: TRBD1 (5 bases). Per germline, CDR1 LNHDA and CDR2 SQIVND (reference sequence). The CDR3 length is 15 residues. Trimming took 10 bases from V and 0 from J, leaving 16 bases between them. CDR3 region: CAISTGDLAKNIQYF. The CDR3 DNA reads as TGTGCCATAAGTACAGGAGACCTAGCCAAAAACATTCAGTACTTC.

The chain links TRBV18 to TRBJ2-2; tentatively, D is TRBD2 (7 bases). Trimming left V 0 bases short and J 6 bases short, with 11 bases between. Germline V gene data show CDR1 as KGHSH and CDR2 as LQKENI. The CDR3 sequence is 15 residues long. The CDR3 nucleotides are TGTGCCAGCTCACCACCTACAGGGAGGGCCGGGGAGCTGTTTTTT. Its translation is CASSPPTGRAGELFF.

This clone came up once. CDR3 nucleotide sequence: TGTGCCAGCCTACCCTCAGGGGGTGAAAAACTGTTTTTT. It encodes CASLPSGGEKLFF. This chain connects TRBV18 to TRBJ1-4; 7 bases map to TRBD1. Germline trimming cut 8 bases from V and 7 bases from J; bases unmatched to any gene: 7. Germline values: CDR1 KGHSH, CDR2 LQKENI. The CDR3 totals 13 residues.

This rearrangement joins TRBV23-1 to TRBJ2-1, with TRBD2 matching 8 bases. TRBV23-1 is given ORF status, its function remaining uncertain. Germline trimming cut 1 base from V and 14 bases from J; bases unmatched to any gene: 13. CDR3 size: 15 residues. This chain's CDR3 is CASSQLGTVAGREFF. DNA of the CDR3: TGCGCCAGCAGTCAATTGGGAACAGTAGCGGGGAGAGAGTTCTTC.

The V and J genes are TRBV11-2 and TRBJ2-3; possibly TRBD2 for D (6 bases). Trimming stripped 1 base from V and 5 bases from J, with 7 bases between. CDR1 is SGHAT, CDR2 FQNNGV, per germline. The CDR3 has 13 residues. CDR3 region: CASSLAGVDTQYF. CDR3 bases: TGTGCCAGCAGCTTAGCGGGGGTAGATACGCAGTATTTT.

Concerning this clone: The same CDR3 also results from other DNA sequences found in this sample. The chain has TRBV27 and TRBJ2-7; TRBD1 agrees at 7 bases. This CDR3 contains 14 residues. CDR1 is MNHEY, CDR2 SMNVEV, per germline (reference sequence). The V and J ends lost 4 bases and 0 bases, in that order; junction bases with no gene match: 3. CDR3 in DNA: TGTGCCAGCAGTTCCCGGGACAGCTCCTACGAGCAGTACTTC. Residues: CASSSRDSSYEQYF.

The genes are TRBV25-1 and TRBJ2-7, with 7 bases matching TRBD1. The CDR3 is made up of 14 amino acids. Unmatched junction bases numbered 7, after V lost 5 bases and J lost 3 bases. Germline V gives CDR1 MGHDK, CDR2 SYGVNS. CDR3 in DNA: TGTGCCAGCAGTCGGACAGGAGACCTCTACGAGCAGTACTTC. Residues: CASSRTGDLYEQYF.

Only a few counts were recorded for this clone. The chain employs TRBV7-8 and TRBJ1-5; tentative D call: TRBD1 (6 bases). Germline CDR1 reads SGHVS; CDR2 reads FQNEAQ. The CDR3 has 15 amino acids. The V gene lost 0 bases and the J gene lost 1 base, with 7 bases spanning the gap. CDR3 sequence: CASSLADSSNQPQHF. In DNA form, the CDR3 reads TGTGCCAGCAGCTTAGCGGACAGCAGCAATCAGCCCCAGCATTTT.

The chain employs TRBV30 and TRBJ1-3; tentatively, D is TRBD1 (5 bases). V lost 5 bases, J lost 4 bases, and 18 bases lay in between. The length of the CDR3 is 15 residues. Germline lookup yields CDR1 GTSNPN and CDR2 SVGIG (reference sequence). The CDR3 DNA is TGTGCCTGGGTTCCCCGTCTGGGGCTGGGAAACACCATATATTTT. Its protein product is CAWVPRLGLGNTIYF.

This chain joins TRBV27 and TRBJ2-7; 7 bases map to TRBD2. V lost 0 bases and J lost 3; bases outside the gene matches: 5. CDR3 length equals 15 residues. Germline assignment: CDR1 MNHEY and CDR2 SMNVEV (reference sequence). The CDR3: CASSLSATSNYEQYF. The CDR3 coding sequence is TGTGCCAGCAGTTTATCCGCGACTAGCAACTACGAGCAGTACTTC.

The rearrangement uses TRBV14 and TRBJ1-4, with D possibly TRBD1 on 5 matching bases. The CDR3 is made up of 16 amino acids. Deletions cut 0 bases from V and 7 bases from J, with 15 bases between. Germline assignment: CDR1 SGHDN and CDR2 FVKESK. DNA for the CDR3: TGTGCCAGCAGCCAAGAATTGACAGCGGGTAGTGAAAAACTGTTTTTT. Amino acids: CASSQELTAGSEKLFF.

The chain employs TRBV7-9 and TRBJ2-7; 10 nucleotides line up with TRBD1. V lost 4 bases to trimming and J lost 1 base; unmatched junction nucleotides: 7. CDR3 length: 16 residues. Germline V gives CDR1 SEHNR, CDR2 FQNEAQ (reference sequence). This CDR3 is CASSYRGTGVSYEQYF. The CDR3 coding sequence is TGTGCCAGCAGCTATCGGGGGACAGGGGTATCCTACGAGCAGTACTTC.